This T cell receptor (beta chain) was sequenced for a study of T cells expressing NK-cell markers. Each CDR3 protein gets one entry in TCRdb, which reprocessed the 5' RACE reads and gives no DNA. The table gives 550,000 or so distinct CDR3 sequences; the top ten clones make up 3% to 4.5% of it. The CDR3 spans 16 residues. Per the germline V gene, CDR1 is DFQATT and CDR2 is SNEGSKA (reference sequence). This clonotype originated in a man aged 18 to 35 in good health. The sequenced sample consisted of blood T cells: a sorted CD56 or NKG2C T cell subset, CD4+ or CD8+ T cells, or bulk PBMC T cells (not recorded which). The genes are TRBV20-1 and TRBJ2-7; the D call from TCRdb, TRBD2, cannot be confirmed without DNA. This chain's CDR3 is CSARTGLEEGSYEQYF.